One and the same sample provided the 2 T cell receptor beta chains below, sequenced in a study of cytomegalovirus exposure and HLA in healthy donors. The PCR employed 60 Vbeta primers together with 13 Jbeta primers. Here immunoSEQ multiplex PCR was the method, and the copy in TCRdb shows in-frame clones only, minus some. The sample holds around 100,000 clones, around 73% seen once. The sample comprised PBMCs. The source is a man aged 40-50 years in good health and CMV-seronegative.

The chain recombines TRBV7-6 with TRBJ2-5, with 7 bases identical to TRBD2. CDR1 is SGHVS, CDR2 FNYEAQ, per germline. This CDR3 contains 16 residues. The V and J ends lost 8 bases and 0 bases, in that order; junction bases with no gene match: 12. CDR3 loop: CASGLLTGGYQETQYF. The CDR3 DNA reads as TGTGCCAGCGGCCTCCTTACGGGGGGATACCAAGAGACCCAGTACTTC.

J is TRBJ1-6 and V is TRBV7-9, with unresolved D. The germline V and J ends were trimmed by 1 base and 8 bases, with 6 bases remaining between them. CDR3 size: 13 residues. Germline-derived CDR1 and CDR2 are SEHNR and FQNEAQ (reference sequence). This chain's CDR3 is CASSLVGDSPLHF. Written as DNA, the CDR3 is TGTGCCAGCAGCTTAGTGGGCGATTCACCCCTCCACTTT.